Listed here are 26 T cell receptor beta chains from one sample, sequenced in a study of blood T cell repertoires in COVID-19. Sequenced by immunoSEQ multiplex PCR; TCRdb stores in-frame clones only, minus some. The sample has some 220,000 clones, more than 75% seen once. Sequencing was performed on peripheral blood. All receptors derive from a human donor in a cohort sampled during active COVID-19.

The rearrangement joins TRBV21-1 to TRBJ2-7; the listed D gene, TRBD1, was not tested against the DNA. TRBV21-1 constitutes a pseudogene. The CDR3 has 15 amino acids. The CDR3 coding sequence is TGTGCCAGCAGCAAAGGCCGGGACAGGGACTACGAGCAGTACTTC. Translation: CASSKGRDRDYEQYF.

The J gene is TRBJ2-3, the V gene TRBV29-1; TRBD2 aligns across 7 bases. Germline loops: CDR1 SQVTM, CDR2 ANQGSEA. With V trimmed by 7 bases and J by 0 bases, 7 bases remained unmatched. The CDR3 totals 14 residues. The CDR3 is CSAERGPSTDTQYF. CDR3 coding DNA: TGCAGCGCCGAGCGGGGACCTAGCACAGATACGCAGTATTTT.

The chain is built from TRBV6-5 and TRBJ2-3, with 7 bases fitting TRBD1. The CDR3 loop spans 13 amino acids. Germline V gene data show CDR1 as MNHEY and CDR2 as SVGAGI. The J segment lost 2 bases and the V segment lost 6 bases, leaving 2 bases of the junction unmatched. The CDR3 reads CASRQGLTDTQYF. In DNA form, the CDR3 reads TGTGCCAGCAGACAGGGGCTCACAGATACGCAGTATTTT.

The V and J genes are TRBV28 and TRBJ1-5; 9 bases agree with TRBD1. The J segment lost 4 bases and the V segment lost 6 bases, leaving 7 bases of the junction unmatched. The CDR3 consists of 15 residues. The V gene's germline CDR1 is MDHEN and CDR2 SYDVKM. The CDR3 sequence: CASRTTGGGNQPQHF. CDR3 DNA: TGTGCCAGCAGGACGACAGGGGGAGGGAATCAGCCCCAGCATTTT.

The chain couples TRBV3-1 (or the pseudogene TRBV3-2) to TRBJ2-5; the match to TRBD2 covers 11 bases. J lost 1 base, V lost 1 base, and 5 bases had no gene match. This CDR3 spans 17 amino acids. Germline V gene sequence: CDR1 LGHDT, CDR2 YNNKEL (reference sequence). CDR3 DNA sequence: TGTGCCAGCAGCCAAGGAAAGACTAGCGGGATCCAAGAGACCCAGTACTTC. Its translation: CASSQGKTSGIQETQYF.

This sequence joins TRBV19 and TRBJ1-2, with D perhaps TRBD1 (5 bases). V lost 3 bases and J lost 6, with 11 bases in between. The CDR3 spans 13 residues. The V gene's germline CDR1 is LNHDA and CDR2 SQIVND (reference sequence). The CDR3 protein is CASSIDSGDGYTF. The DNA of the CDR3 is TGTGCCAGTAGTATTGACAGCGGGGATGGCTACACCTTC.

The chain combines TRBV2 with TRBJ1-4; 12 bases line up with TRBD1. Germline trimming cut 10 bases from V and 10 bases from J; bases unmatched to any gene: 16. Germline CDR1 and CDR2: SNHLY and FYNNEI. CDR3 length equals 16 residues. CDR3 region: CATFEGTGGSYGKLFF. CDR3 bases: TGTGCCACCTTCGAAGGGACAGGGGGCTCGTATGGAAAACTGTTTTTT.

The table lists this clone with a few counts. The rearrangement links TRBV6-5 to TRBJ1-2; 8 bases agree with TRBD1. This CDR3 is 14 amino acids long. The ends lost 5 bases at V and 8 bases at J; junction bases unmatched: 10. Germline assignment: CDR1 MNHEY and CDR2 SVGAGI. The CDR3 region is CASSPSTGARGYTF. In DNA form, the CDR3 reads TGTGCCAGCAGTCCCTCGACAGGGGCCAGGGGCTACACCTTC.

The genes are TRBV3-1 (or the pseudogene TRBV3-2) and TRBJ1-1; D is uncertain. Germline assignment: CDR1 LGHDT and CDR2 YNNKEL (reference sequence). This CDR3 spans 12 amino acids. The V gene lost 3 bases and the J gene lost 4 bases, with 6 bases spanning the gap. CDR3 sequence (DNA): TGTGCCAGCAGCCAGCCGGGCACTGAAGCTTTCTTT. As protein: CASSQPGTEAFF.

This clone was detected a few times. The gene calls are TRBV19 and TRBJ1-4, with D tentatively TRBD1 (6 bases). The ends were cut back, 5 bases at V and 7 bases at J, with 11 bases in the middle. There are 13 residues in the CDR3. Germline CDR1 and CDR2: LNHDA and SQIVND (reference sequence). CDR3 loop: CASSVRGGEKLFF. The DNA for the CDR3 is TGTGCCAGTAGTGTCAGGGGTGGTGAAAAACTGTTTTTT.

This chain uses TRBV19 with TRBJ2-3, with a tentative D call TRBD2 (5 bases). The germline CDR1 and CDR2 sequences are LNHDA and SQIVND (reference sequence). Between the trimmed V and J ends, which lost 5 bases and 0 bases, there was a span of 15 bases. This CDR3 has 16 residues. The CDR3 here is CASSSPTRSSTDTQYF. CDR3 in DNA: TGTGCCAGTAGTTCGCCTACTAGATCTAGCACAGATACGCAGTATTTT. The whole variable domain, remainder taken from reference TRBV19 and TRBJ2-3, is DGGITQSPKYLFRKEGQNVTLSCEQNLNHDAMYWYRQDPGQGLRLIYYSQIVNDFQKGDIAEGYSVSREKKESFPLTVTSAQKNPTAFYLCASSSPTRSSTDTQYFGPGTRLTVL.

V gene TRBV18 combines with J gene TRBJ2-2, with 8 bases aligning to TRBD2. Per germline, CDR1 KGHSH and CDR2 LQKENI. V dropped 3 bases and J dropped 6; count of bases not matched to a gene: 9. CDR3 size: 16 residues. CDR3 amino acids: CASSPASGRSSGELFF. The DNA for the CDR3 is TGTGCCAGCTCACCGGCCAGCGGGAGATCGTCCGGGGAGCTGTTTTTT.

The chain joins TRBV19 to TRBJ2-3, with 12 bases aligning to TRBD2. Germline V gives CDR1 LNHDA, CDR2 SQIVND (reference sequence). With V trimmed by 5 bases and J by 3 bases, 3 bases remained unmatched. The CDR3 contains 15 residues. The CDR3 DNA reads TGTGCCAGTAGTCGGACTAGCGGGACTACAGATACGCAGTATTTT. Amino acid sequence: CASSRTSGTTDTQYF.

The rearrangement uses TRBV11-2 and TRBJ1-3, with a possible D match to TRBD1 (6 bases). CDR1 is SGHAT, CDR2 FQNNGV, per germline. V dropped 5 bases and J dropped 2 bases, with 16 bases sitting between them. The CDR3 spans 16 residues. The CDR3 DNA reads TGTGCCAGCAGCGGGATTGGGACACCGACTGGAAACACCATATATTTT. Translated, it gives CASSGIGTPTGNTIYF.

The chain uses TRBV19 and TRBJ2-3; D not resolved. CDR1 and CDR2 (germline): LNHDA, SQIVND (reference sequence). The CDR3 has 13 residues. The V end was cut by 1 base, the J end by 4 bases, with 6 bases between. For the CDR3, the DNA is TGTGCCAGTAGTATAGCGTTCCCAGATACGCAGTATTTT. As protein: CASSIAFPDTQYF.

This rearrangement joins TRBV7-2 to TRBJ2-1, with a tentative D call TRBD2 (6 bases). V was clipped by 5 bases and J by 7 bases, with 21 bases between them. Germline V gives CDR1 SGHTA, CDR2 FQGNSA. The CDR3 covers 16 residues. CDR3 nucleotides: TGTGCCAGCAGCGGCCGCGGGACTGTTTTAGGGAATGAGCAGTTCTTC. Translation gives CASSGRGTVLGNEQFF.

This clone was counted many times. J is TRBJ2-7 and V is TRBV25-1; no clear D. CDR3 size: 15 residues. CDR1 MGHDK and CDR2 SYGVNS come from the germline V gene. Trimming took 2 bases from V and 1 from J, leaving 12 bases between them. The CDR3 spells CASSESGYSSYEQYF. CDR3 DNA sequence: TGTGCCAGCAGTGAAAGTGGATACAGTTCCTACGAGCAGTACTTC.

The V and J genes are TRBV3-1 (or the pseudogene TRBV3-2) and TRBJ2-1; TRBD1 matches 8 bases. The V and J ends lost 3 bases and 5 bases, in that order; junction bases with no gene match: 12. This CDR3 comprises 17 residues. Germline V gene sequence: CDR1 LGHDT, CDR2 YNNKEL (reference sequence). CDR3 in DNA: TGTGCCAGCAGCCAGGCAACCATCTCGGACAGGGACAATGAGCAGTTCTTC. Protein product: CASSQATISDRDNEQFF.

This clone has a handful of counts. This chain uses TRBV5-4 with TRBJ1-2, with TRBD1 identical over 7 bases. With V trimmed by 7 bases and J by 6 bases, 12 bases remained unmatched. Germline V gives CDR1 SGHNT, CDR2 YYREEE (reference sequence). The CDR3 is made up of 14 amino acids. CDR3 sequence: CASRRGQEKDGYTF. CDR3 nucleotides: TGTGCCAGCCGTAGGGGGCAGGAGAAGGATGGCTACACCTTC. Complete variable domain (other parts from reference TRBV5-4 and TRBJ1-2): ETGVTQSPTHLIKTRGQQVTLRCSSQSGHNTVSWYQQALGQGPQFIFQYYREEENGRGNFPPRFSGLQFPNYSSELNVNALELDDSALYLCASRRGQEKDGYTFGSGTRLTVV.

This clone has a handful of counts. The DNA of the CDR3 is TGTGCCAGCAGCCAAGGGCTCCGGGTTAAGGCTAGTTACACCTTC. It is translated as CASSQGLRVKASYTF. J is TRBJ1-2 and V is TRBV3-1 (or the pseudogene TRBV3-2); D not resolved. Deletions cut 1 base from V and 11 bases from J, with 20 bases between. The CDR3 is 15 residues long. Germline V gene data show CDR1 as LGHDT and CDR2 as YNNKEL (reference sequence).

J is TRBJ2-7 and V is TRBV5-1; perhaps TRBD1 as D (6 bases). Germline CDR1 and CDR2: SGHRS and YFSETQ. V lost 0 bases, J lost 6 bases, and 10 bases lay in between. This CDR3 has 13 amino acids. CDR3 in amino acids: CASSLGTDGEQYF. The DNA of the CDR3 is TGCGCCAGCAGCTTGGGGACAGACGGCGAGCAGTACTTC.

V is TRBV3-1 (or the pseudogene TRBV3-2) and J is TRBJ1-3; 7 bases match TRBD1. The CDR3 has 15 residues. Per germline, CDR1 LGHDT and CDR2 YNNKEL (reference sequence). V was clipped by 1 base and J by 6 bases; unmatched bases: 6. The CDR3 DNA sequence: TGTGCCAGCAGCCAAGTTGAAACAGGGGAAAACACCATATATTTT. The encoded protein is CASSQVETGENTIYF.

The rearrangement links TRBV5-1 to TRBJ2-1, with 8 bases lining up with TRBD2. This CDR3 region has 15 residues. The J segment lost 8 bases and the V segment lost 2 bases, leaving 9 bases of the junction unmatched. Germline assignment: CDR1 SGHRS and CDR2 YFSETQ. This CDR3 reads CASSFGSGAGDEQFF. The DNA for the CDR3 is TGCGCCAGCAGCTTCGGTAGCGGGGCCGGGGATGAGCAGTTCTTC.

The chain employs TRBV7-2 and TRBJ1-4; the match to TRBD1 covers 7 bases. V gave up 2 bases and J gave up 7 bases; unmatched junction bases: 10. This CDR3 contains 16 residues. Germline V gene data show CDR1 as SGHTA and CDR2 as FQGNSA. Here the CDR3 DNA reads TGTGCCAGCAGCTTAAAGGGGGCCCTAGGCGGTGAAAAACTGTTTTTT. Amino acid sequence: CASSLKGALGGEKLFF. The complete variable domain, with remaining parts taken from reference TRBV7-2 and TRBJ1-4, reads GAGVSQSPSNKVTEKGKDVELRCDPISGHTALYWYRQSLGQGLEFLIYFQGNSAPDKSGLPSDRFSAERTGGSVSTLTIQRTQQEDSAVYLCASSLKGALGGEKLFFGSGTQLSVL.

This clone showed up just once. This rearrangement joins TRBV6-5 to TRBJ2-5, with a tentative D call TRBD1 (6 bases). With 6 bases removed from V and 4 bases from J, the gap between germline ends came to 18 bases. CDR3 length: 15 residues. Per the germline V gene, CDR1 is MNHEY and CDR2 is SVGAGI. The CDR3 is CASRPITQGGETQYF. As DNA, the CDR3 is TGTGCCAGCAGACCCATCACCCAAGGGGGAGAGACCCAGTACTTC.

The chain recombines TRBV15 with TRBJ1-3; the D gene is possibly TRBD1 (5 bases). The CDR3 covers 15 residues. V was shortened by 1 base and J by 9 bases, with 16 bases between the two germline ends. Germline V gives CDR1 LNHNV, CDR2 YYDKDF (reference sequence). The CDR3 reads CATSRGTAGSPTIYF. The DNA for the CDR3 is TGTGCCACCAGCAGAGGTACGGCAGGGTCTCCCACCATATATTTT.